These T cell receptor beta chains were read from a single sample in a study of metastatic and nonmetastatic thyroid tumors. TCRdb reanalyzed the PCR reads via MiXCR. The sample gives approximately 41,000 clones, approximately 28% of which show up once; 9.9% is in the top ten. The sequenced material came from blood. Receptors originate from a male donor with papillary thyroid cancer or a benign thyroid nodule (not recorded which). Some clones in this sample may be carry-over from other donors' samples. CDR3s include the opening cysteine and the closing phenylalanine or tryptophan. Not every row has a clone size; where given, it reads once, few, many or a size class.

J	V	length	size	CDR3
TRBJ2-3	TRBV2	13	few	CASRSSWADTQYF
TRBJ2-2	TRBV29-1	14	many	CSVGGQFNTGELFF
TRBJ2-1	TRBV2	14	many	CASRYRAGYDEQFF
TRBJ2-1	TRBV28	14	few	CASMTSGRPHEQFF
TRBJ1-1	TRBV6-1	14	medium-sized	CASSPRSENTEAFF
TRBJ2-7	TRBV7-9	15	few	CASSPLAGSSYEQYF
TRBJ2-7	TRBV20-1	14	few	CSARDGVSYYEQYF
TRBJ2-5	TRBV20-1	12	many	CSASNTQETQYF
TRBJ2-7	TRBV6-1	11	few	CASRDSYEQYF
TRBJ2-2	TRBV6-4	13	few	CASSGSDTGELFF
TRBJ1-2	TRBV5-1	19	-	CASSSGLWTAYYPNYGYTF
TRBJ2-2	TRBV7-3	16	many	CASSSGGDRNTGELFF
TRBJ2-2	TRBV28	15	-	CASSPPLGITGELFF
TRBJ2-5	TRBV7-3	14	many	CASSHLGGKETQYF
TRBJ2-2	TRBV6-2/TRBV6-3	15	few	CASSKTGVYTGELFF
TRBJ1-5	TRBV30	15	-	CAWSPQGYFNQPQHF
TRBJ1-2	TRBV6-1	16	-	CASSAQTGFSGYGYTF
TRBJ1-1	TRBV18	13	-	CASSTDGYTEAFF
TRBJ2-7	TRBV13	11	-	CASRFSGSKPF
TRBJ2-3	TRBV4-1	16	many	CASSWITSGRTDTQYF
TRBJ2-7	TRBV27	15	medium-sized	CASSLLGDNSYEQYF
TRBJ1-3	TRBV4-1	15	-	CASSQDPGTGNTIYF
TRBJ2-7	TRBV4-1	12	medium-sized	CASSQPSYEQYF
TRBJ2-3	TRBV12-3/TRBV12-4	12	many	CASSPQTDTQYF
TRBJ2-1	TRBV7-1	19	few	CASSSTNPLAGVSYNEQFF
TRBJ2-6	TRBV18	17	-	CASSPLPGTSGANVLTF
TRBJ2-1	TRBV27	14	-	CASSLNRPRHEQLF
TRBJ1-2	TRBV6-1	14	-	CASSPLTDNYGYTF
TRBJ2-1	TRBV20-1	14	-	CSAPASGRGNEQFF
TRBJ1-6	TRBV20-1	14	medium-sized	CSVPTGGGGSPLHF
TRBJ2-7	TRBV6-5	14	few	CASIYGQRSYEQYF
TRBJ2-3	TRBV10-3	14	-	CANRGSASTDTQYF
TRBJ2-7	TRBV30	11	many	CARGTAYEQYF
TRBJ1-1	TRBV3-1	13	-	CASNRGGGTEAFF
TRBJ1-2	TRBV27	14	-	CASSPPVGGGGYTF
TRBJ1-5	TRBV2	13	many	CARGKRSNQPQHF
TRBJ2-6	TRBV29-1	17	many	CSVAPGQGAGGANVLTF
TRBJ2-1	TRBV6-1	16	few	CASSPRLLSSYNEQFF
TRBJ2-5	TRBV3-1	14	-	CASSPRGGQDTHYF
TRBJ1-6	TRBV28	14	-	CVSRPSSYNPPLHF
TRBJ1-1	TRBV28	10	few	CASRQTEAFF
TRBJ2-7	TRBV29-1	14	few	CSVGAPTSNYEQYF
TRBJ2-7	TRBV3-1	12	-	CASSQGGFEQYF
TRBJ2-7	TRBV9	12	-	CTRSAREGEQYF
TRBJ2-1	TRBV13	16	many	CASSLFRDRLYNEQFF
TRBJ2-5	TRBV20-1	13	many	CSAMLYPRETQYF
TRBJ1-6	TRBV19	16	many	CASSTLHRGNNSPLHF
TRBJ2-7	TRBV30	14	-	CAWSTMQGAYEQYF